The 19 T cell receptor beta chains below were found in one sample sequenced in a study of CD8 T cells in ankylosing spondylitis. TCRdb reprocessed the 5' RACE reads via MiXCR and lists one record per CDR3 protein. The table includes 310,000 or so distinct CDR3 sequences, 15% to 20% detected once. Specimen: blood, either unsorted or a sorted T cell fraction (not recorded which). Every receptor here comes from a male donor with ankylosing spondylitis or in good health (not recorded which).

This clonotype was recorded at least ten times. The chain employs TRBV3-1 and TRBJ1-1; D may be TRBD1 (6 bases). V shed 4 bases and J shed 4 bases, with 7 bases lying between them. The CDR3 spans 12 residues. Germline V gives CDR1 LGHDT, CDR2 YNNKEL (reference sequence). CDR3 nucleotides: TGTGCCAGCAGCCTCAGGGGCACTGAAGCTTTCTTT. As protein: CASSLRGTEAFF.

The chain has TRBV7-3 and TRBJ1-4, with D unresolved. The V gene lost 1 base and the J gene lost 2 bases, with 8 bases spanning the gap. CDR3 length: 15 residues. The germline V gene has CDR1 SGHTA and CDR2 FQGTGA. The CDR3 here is CASSLKARTNEKLFF. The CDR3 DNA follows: TGTGCCAGCAGCTTAAAGGCCCGGACTAATGAAAAACTGTTTTTT. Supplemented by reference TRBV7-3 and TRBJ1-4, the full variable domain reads GAGVSQTPSNKVTEKGKYVELRCDPISGHTALYWYRQSLGQGPEFLIYFQGTGAADDSGLPNDRFFAVRPEGSVSTLKIQRTERGDSAVYLCASSLKARTNEKLFFGSGTQLSVL.

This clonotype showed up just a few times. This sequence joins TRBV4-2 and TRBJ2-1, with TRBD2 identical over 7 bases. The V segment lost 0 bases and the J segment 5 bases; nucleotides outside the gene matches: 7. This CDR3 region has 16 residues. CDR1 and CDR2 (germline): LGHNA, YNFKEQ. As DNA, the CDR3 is TGTGCCAGCAGCCAAGATACCGAGCGGGATCACAATGAGCAGTTCTTC. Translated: CASSQDTERDHNEQFF.

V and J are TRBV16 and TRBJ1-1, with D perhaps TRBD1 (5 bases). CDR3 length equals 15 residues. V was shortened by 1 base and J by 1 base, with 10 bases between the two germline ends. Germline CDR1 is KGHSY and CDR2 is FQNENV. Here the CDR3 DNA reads TGTGCCAGCAGCCAATTTCAGGGTGGGAACACTGAAGCTTTCTTT. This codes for CASSQFQGGNTEAFF.

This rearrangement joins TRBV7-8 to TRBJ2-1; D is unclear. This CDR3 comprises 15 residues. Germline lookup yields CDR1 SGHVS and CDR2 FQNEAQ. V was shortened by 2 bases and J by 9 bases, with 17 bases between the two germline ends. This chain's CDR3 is CASSLRLWQNAEQFF. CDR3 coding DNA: TGTGCCAGCAGCTTACGCCTTTGGCAGAATGCTGAGCAGTTCTTC.

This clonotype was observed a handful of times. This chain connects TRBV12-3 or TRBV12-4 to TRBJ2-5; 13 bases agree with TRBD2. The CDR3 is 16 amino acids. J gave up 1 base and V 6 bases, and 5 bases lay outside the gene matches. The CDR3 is CASRPTSGGAQETQYF. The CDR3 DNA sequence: TGTGCCAGCAGGCCCACTAGCGGGGGGGCCCAAGAGACCCAGTACTTC.

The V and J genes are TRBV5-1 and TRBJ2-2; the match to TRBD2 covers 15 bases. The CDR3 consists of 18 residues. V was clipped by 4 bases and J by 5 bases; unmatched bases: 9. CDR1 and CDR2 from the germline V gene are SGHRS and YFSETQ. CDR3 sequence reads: CASSTRTSGRASTGELFF. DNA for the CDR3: TGCGCCAGCAGCACCCGGACTAGCGGGAGGGCGAGTACCGGGGAGCTGTTTTTT.

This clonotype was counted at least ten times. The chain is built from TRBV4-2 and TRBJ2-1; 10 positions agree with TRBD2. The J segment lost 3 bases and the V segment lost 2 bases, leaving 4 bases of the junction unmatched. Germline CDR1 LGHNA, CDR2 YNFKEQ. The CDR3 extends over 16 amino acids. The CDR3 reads CASSQRTSGLYNEQFF. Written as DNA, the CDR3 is TGTGCCAGCAGCCAACGGACTAGCGGACTCTACAATGAGCAGTTCTTC.

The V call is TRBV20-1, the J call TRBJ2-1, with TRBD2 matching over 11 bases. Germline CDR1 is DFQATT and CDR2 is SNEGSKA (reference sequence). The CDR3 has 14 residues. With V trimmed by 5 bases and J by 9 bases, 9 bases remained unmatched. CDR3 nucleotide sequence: TGCAGTGCTGGCCATAGCGGGGGGGCCCCTGAGCAGTTCTTC. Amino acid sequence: CSAGHSGGAPEQFF.

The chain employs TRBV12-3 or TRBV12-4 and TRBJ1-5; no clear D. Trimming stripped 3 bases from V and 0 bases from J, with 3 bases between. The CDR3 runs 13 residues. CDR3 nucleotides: TGTGCCAGCAGTTTCTATAGCAATCAGCCCCAGCATTTT. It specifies CASSFYSNQPQHF.

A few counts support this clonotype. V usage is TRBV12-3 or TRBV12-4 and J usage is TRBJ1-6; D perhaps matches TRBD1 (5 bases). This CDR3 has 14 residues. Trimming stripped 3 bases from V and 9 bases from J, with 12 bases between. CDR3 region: CASSLGVLGSPLHF. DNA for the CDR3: TGTGCCAGCAGTTTGGGGGTCTTAGGTTCACCCCTCCACTTT.

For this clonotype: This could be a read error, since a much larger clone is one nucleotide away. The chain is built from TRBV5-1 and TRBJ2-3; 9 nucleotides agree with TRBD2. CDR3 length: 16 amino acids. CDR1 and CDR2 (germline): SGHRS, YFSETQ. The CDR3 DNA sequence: TGCGCCAACAGCTTTTTAGCGGGAGTCGGCACAGATACGCAGTATTTT. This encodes CANSFLAGVGTDTQYF.

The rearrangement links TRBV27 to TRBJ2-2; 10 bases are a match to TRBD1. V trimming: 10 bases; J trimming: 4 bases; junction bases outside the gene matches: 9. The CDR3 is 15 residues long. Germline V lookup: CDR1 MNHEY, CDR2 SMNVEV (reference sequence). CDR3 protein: CATGRQGAGTGELFF. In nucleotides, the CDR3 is TGTGCCACCGGACGACAGGGGGCCGGCACCGGGGAGCTGTTTTTT.

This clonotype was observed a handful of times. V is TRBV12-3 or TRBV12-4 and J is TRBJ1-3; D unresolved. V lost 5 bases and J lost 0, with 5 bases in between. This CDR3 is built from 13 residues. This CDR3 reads CASSTHSGNTIYF. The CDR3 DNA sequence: TGTGCCAGCAGTACACACTCTGGAAACACCATATATTTT.

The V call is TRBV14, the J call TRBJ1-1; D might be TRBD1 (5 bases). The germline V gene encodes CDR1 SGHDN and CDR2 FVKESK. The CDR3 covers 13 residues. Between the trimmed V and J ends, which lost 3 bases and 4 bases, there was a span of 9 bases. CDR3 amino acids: CASSQGTFTEAFF. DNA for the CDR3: TGTGCCAGCAGCCAGGGGACTTTCACTGAAGCTTTCTTT.

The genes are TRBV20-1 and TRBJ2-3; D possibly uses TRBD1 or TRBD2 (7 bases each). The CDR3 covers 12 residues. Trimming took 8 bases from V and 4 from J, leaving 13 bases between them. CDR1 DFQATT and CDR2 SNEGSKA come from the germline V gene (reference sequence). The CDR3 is CSRQGGADTQYF. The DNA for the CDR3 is TGCAGTCGACAGGGAGGGGCAGATACGCAGTATTTT.

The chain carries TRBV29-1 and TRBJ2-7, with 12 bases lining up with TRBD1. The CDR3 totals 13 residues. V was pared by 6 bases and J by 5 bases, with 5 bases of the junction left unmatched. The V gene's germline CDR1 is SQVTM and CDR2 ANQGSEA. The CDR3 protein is CSVWGTGGNEQYV. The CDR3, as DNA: TGCAGCGTCTGGGGGACAGGGGGCAACGAGCAGTACGTC.

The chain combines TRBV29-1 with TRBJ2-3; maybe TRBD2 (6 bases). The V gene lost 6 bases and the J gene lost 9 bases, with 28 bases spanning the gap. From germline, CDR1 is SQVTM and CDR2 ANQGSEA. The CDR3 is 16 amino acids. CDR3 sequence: CSVGGAGSGWRPTQYF. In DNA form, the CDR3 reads TGCAGCGTCGGAGGGGCCGGGAGCGGTTGGCGCCCCACGCAGTATTTT.

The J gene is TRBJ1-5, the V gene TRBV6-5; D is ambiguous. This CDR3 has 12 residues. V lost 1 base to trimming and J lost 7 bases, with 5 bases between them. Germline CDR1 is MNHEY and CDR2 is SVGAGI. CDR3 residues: CASSYLGQPQHF. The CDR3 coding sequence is TGTGCCAGCAGTTACTTGGGGCAGCCCCAGCATTTT.